This T cell receptor (beta chain) comes out of a study of T cells in localized non-small cell lung cancer. Study results and limitations: A median of roughly 57 clones ranked among the top 100 in tumor appeared in adjacent lung. Greater T cell density in blood accompanied longer overall survival. Because researchers sequenced only one region of the tumor, heterogeneity is still possible.

The J segment lost 4 bases and the V segment lost 1 base, leaving 2 bases of the junction unmatched. The germline CDR1 and CDR2 sequences are SQVTM and ANQGSEA. This CDR3 is built from 15 residues. Clones were sequenced by immunoSEQ multiplex PCR, and TCRdb holds only the in-frame ones, with some missing. This table holds some 24,000 clones, about 86% found once. For this clone: As yet, its antigen is unknown.

V and J are TRBV29-1 and TRBJ2-1; 12 bases agree with TRBD2. The source of this sequence is a male donor at least 60 years old with stage II squamous cell lung carcinoma. The sample here was peripheral blood, taken before any cancer treatment. The CDR3, as DNA: TGCAGCGTTGAAGGTGGGACTAGCGGGTACAATGAGCAGTTCTTC. Translating it yields CSVEGGTSGYNEQFF.